This T cell receptor (beta chain) was documented in a study of T cell repertoires in aging, cancer and after chemotherapy. Looking at the study overall: Pre- and post-chemotherapy samples were paired from chronic lymphocytic leukemia patients treated with fludarabine- or bendamustine-based regimens. The full dataset contained 9.1 million or so TCR reads.

Peripheral blood genomic DNA, not sorted cells or RNA, was the template. This clonotype has a handful of counts. Its antigen remains unidentified. This CDR3 region has 18 residues. Trimming stripped 6 bases from V and 5 bases from J, with 26 bases between. General study points: Untreated cancer patients had significantly lower blood TCR diversity than age-matched healthy donors. Rebound thymic output was suggested by rising median generation probability during chemotherapy in each cancer cohort.

A mixed TRB-A/B primer pool amplified rearranged TRB by multiplex touch-down PCR. TCRdb re-called the multiplex PCR reads with MiXCR, one entry per CDR3 protein. Among over 5,500 distinct CDR3 sequences, less than 40% were seen once, and the ten largest hold around 31%. J is TRBJ1-5 and V is TRBV12-3 or TRBV12-4; D gene ambiguous. This TCR was recovered from a human donor with a blood cancer. What was sequenced was blood. The CDR3 sequence is CASSPGGKGDYEDQPQHF. Written as DNA, the CDR3 is TGTGCCAGCAGCCCCGGAGGTAAGGGTGATTACGAGGATCAGCCCCAGCATTTT.